This is a list of T cell receptor beta chains from one sample in a study of blood T cell repertoires in COVID-19. The data were produced by immunoSEQ multiplex PCR, yet TCRdb's version contains in-frame clones alone and is incomplete. This table holds approximately 200,000 clones, approximately 90% found once. Sequenced: PBMCs or T cells enriched from blood (not recorded which). The receptors were gathered from a man aged 25-40 years who had recovered from COVID-19. Each CDR3 is given with its conserved first and last residue. Fields, in order: V gene, clone size, J gene, D gene, CDR3 length, CDR3 DNA, CDR3 protein. A D gene is named only where the DNA matches it firmly. Where a row states a size, it is once, few, many or the class of an expanded clone; other rows omit it.

v_call: TRBV5-5
clone_size: .
j_call: TRBJ2-4
d_call: TRBD1
cdr3_length: 17
cdr3_nt: TGTGCCAGCCGATCCGGGACAGGGGCAGTAGCCAAAAACATTCAGTACTTC
cdr3_aa: CASRSGTGAVAKNIQYF

v_call: TRBV10-3
clone_size: .
j_call: TRBJ1-6
d_call: .
cdr3_length: 16
cdr3_nt: TGTGCCACTACATCCGGGACTGCAATCTATAATTCACCCCTCCACTTT
cdr3_aa: CATTSGTAIYNSPLHF

v_call: TRBV18
clone_size: .
j_call: TRBJ2-5
d_call: TRBD1
cdr3_length: 17
cdr3_nt: TGTGCCAGCTCACCACCGCTCGCGGGGACAGGGAAAGAGACCCAGTACTTC
cdr3_aa: CASSPPLAGTGKETQYF

v_call: TRBV18
clone_size: .
j_call: TRBJ1-1
d_call: .
cdr3_length: 12
cdr3_nt: TGTGCCAGCTCACCAGGGGGGTTGTTGGCTTTCTTT
cdr3_aa: CASSPGGLLAFF

v_call: TRBV12-3/TRBV12-4
clone_size: few
j_call: TRBJ1-1
d_call: TRBD1
cdr3_length: 13
cdr3_nt: TGTGCCAGCAGTCCCCAGGGGGCGGCTGAAGCTTTCTTT
cdr3_aa: CASSPQGAAEAFF

v_call: TRBV5-4
clone_size: .
j_call: TRBJ2-1
d_call: .
cdr3_length: 13
cdr3_nt: TGTGCCAGCAGCTTGAGGGGGGGAGATGGGCAGTTCTTC
cdr3_aa: CASSLRGGDGQFF

v_call: TRBV30
clone_size: .
j_call: TRBJ1-2
d_call: TRBD1
cdr3_length: 13
cdr3_nt: TGTGCCTGGAGGACAGGGGGCAACTATGGCTACACCTTC
cdr3_aa: CAWRTGGNYGYTF

v_call: TRBV5-5
clone_size: .
j_call: TRBJ2-7
d_call: .
cdr3_length: 15
cdr3_nt: TGTGCCAGCAGCTTGGGGCTAGCTGGGTCCTACGAGCAGTACTTC
cdr3_aa: CASSLGLAGSYEQYF

v_call: TRBV30
clone_size: .
j_call: TRBJ1-6
d_call: .
cdr3_length: 12
cdr3_nt: TGTGCCTGGAGAACAATTAATTCACCCCTCCACTTT
cdr3_aa: CAWRTINSPLHF

v_call: TRBV7-8
clone_size: .
j_call: TRBJ2-3
d_call: .
cdr3_length: 12
cdr3_nt: TGTGCCAGCAGCCCCACAGGGGATACGCAGTATTTT
cdr3_aa: CASSPTGDTQYF

v_call: TRBV10-3
clone_size: .
j_call: TRBJ2-1
d_call: TRBD2
cdr3_length: 15
cdr3_nt: TGTGCCATCAGTGAGTCCGCTAGCGGGGGGACTGAGCAGTTCTTC
cdr3_aa: CAISESASGGTEQFF

v_call: TRBV2
clone_size: .
j_call: TRBJ2-2
d_call: .
cdr3_length: 15
cdr3_nt: TGTGCCAGCTCAGAGGGGGTCGCTGGGGCCGGGGAGCTGTTTTTT
cdr3_aa: CASSEGVAGAGELFF

v_call: TRBV11-2
clone_size: .
j_call: TRBJ2-2
d_call: TRBD2
cdr3_length: 16
cdr3_nt: TGTGCCGGAAGACAGGGGACTAGCGGCTACACCGGGGAGCTGTTTTTT
cdr3_aa: CAGRQGTSGYTGELFF

v_call: TRBV19
clone_size: .
j_call: TRBJ1-4
d_call: TRBD1
cdr3_length: 16
cdr3_nt: TGTGCCAGTAGTATAATGGGGGGACAGCCTAATGAAAAACTGTTTTTT
cdr3_aa: CASSIMGGQPNEKLFF

v_call: TRBV9
clone_size: .
j_call: TRBJ2-3
d_call: .
cdr3_length: 15
cdr3_nt: TGTGCCAGCAGCGTAGATGGCGGAAGCACAGATACGCAGTATTTT
cdr3_aa: CASSVDGGSTDTQYF

v_call: TRBV2
clone_size: .
j_call: TRBJ1-2
d_call: .
cdr3_length: 13
cdr3_nt: TGTGCCAGCAGTGGTAACAGTAATAGTGGCTACACCTTC
cdr3_aa: CASSGNSNSGYTF

v_call: TRBV27
clone_size: .
j_call: TRBJ1-2
d_call: TRBD1
cdr3_length: 14
cdr3_nt: TGTGCCAGCAAAGAGGACAGGACTAACTATGGCTACACCTTC
cdr3_aa: CASKEDRTNYGYTF

v_call: TRBV7-2
clone_size: .
j_call: TRBJ1-1
d_call: .
cdr3_length: 11
cdr3_nt: TGTGCCAGCAGCTTAGGGGTGGGCATTTTGTTT
cdr3_aa: CASSLGVGILF

v_call: TRBV30
clone_size: .
j_call: TRBJ1-1
d_call: .
cdr3_length: 14
cdr3_nt: TGTGCCTGGAGATCCTCCAGGATGAACACTGAAGCTTTCTTT
cdr3_aa: CAWRSSRMNTEAFF

v_call: TRBV6-2/TRBV6-3
clone_size: few
j_call: TRBJ1-5
d_call: TRBD1
cdr3_length: 17
cdr3_nt: TGTGCCAGCAGTTATAGCCCCCAGGGGGTCTGGAATCAGCCCCAGCATTTT
cdr3_aa: CASSYSPQGVWNQPQHF

v_call: TRBV7-2
clone_size: .
j_call: TRBJ1-2
d_call: .
cdr3_length: 14
cdr3_nt: TGTGCCAGCAGCCTATTGGACAGCTTATGGGGCTACACCTTC
cdr3_aa: CASSLLDSLWGYTF

v_call: TRBV5-1
clone_size: .
j_call: TRBJ1-1
d_call: .
cdr3_length: 16
cdr3_nt: TGCGCCAGCAGCTTGCAGCCAGGGATTGGGAACACTGAAGCTTTCTTT
cdr3_aa: CASSLQPGIGNTEAFF

v_call: TRBV19
clone_size: .
j_call: TRBJ2-3
d_call: TRBD2
cdr3_length: 15
cdr3_nt: TGTGCCAGTAGTTCCGGACTAGTTTCCACAGGTACGCAGTATTTT
cdr3_aa: CASSSGLVSTGTQYF

v_call: TRBV7-2
clone_size: .
j_call: TRBJ1-2
d_call: TRBD1
cdr3_length: 14
cdr3_nt: TGTGCCAGCAGCTTAGAAGCAGGGGGCTATGGCTACACCTTC
cdr3_aa: CASSLEAGGYGYTF

v_call: TRBV7-8
clone_size: .
j_call: TRBJ1-1
d_call: .
cdr3_length: 11
cdr3_nt: TGTGCCAGCAGCTTAGTAACTGAAGCTTTCTTT
cdr3_aa: CASSLVTEAFF

v_call: TRBV11-1
clone_size: .
j_call: TRBJ2-7
d_call: TRBD2
cdr3_length: 15
cdr3_nt: TGTGCCAGCAGCCCTAGACTAGCGGGGTTCTACGAGCAGTACTTC
cdr3_aa: CASSPRLAGFYEQYF

v_call: TRBV4-1
clone_size: .
j_call: TRBJ2-1
d_call: .
cdr3_length: 18
cdr3_nt: TGCGCCAGCAGCCAGAAGGAGGGTACGGGACAGTCCTACAATGAGCAGTTCTTC
cdr3_aa: CASSQKEGTGQSYNEQFF

v_call: TRBV27
clone_size: .
j_call: TRBJ1-6
d_call: .
cdr3_length: 18
cdr3_nt: TGTGCCAGCAGTTTATGGTACAGGACAAGCTCCTATAATTCACCCCTCCACTTT
cdr3_aa: CASSLWYRTSSYNSPLHF

v_call: TRBV4-2
clone_size: .
j_call: TRBJ2-2
d_call: .
cdr3_length: 14
cdr3_nt: TGTGCCAGCAGCCATAGAGGAAACACCGGGGAGCTGTTTTTT
cdr3_aa: CASSHRGNTGELFF

v_call: TRBV2
clone_size: .
j_call: TRBJ2-7
d_call: .
cdr3_length: 14
cdr3_nt: TGTGCCAGCAGGGAAGACAGCATTCCCTACGAGCAGTACTTC
cdr3_aa: CASREDSIPYEQYF

v_call: TRBV18
clone_size: .
j_call: TRBJ2-5
d_call: .
cdr3_length: 13
cdr3_nt: TGTGCCAGCTCACCAGTCAGGGGAGAGACCCAGTACTTC
cdr3_aa: CASSPVRGETQYF